The subject of this entry is one T cell receptor (beta chain). Its antigen is not identified. From germline, CDR1 is SGHRS and CDR2 YFSETQ. Trimming stripped 0 bases from V and 5 bases from J, with 15 bases between. This CDR3 contains 15 residues. These data come from a study of T cells after yellow fever vaccination. Study as a whole: Fractions of low cell number were prepared using SMART-Seq v4 Ultra Low Input.

General study results and limits: Contamination of FACS-sorted repertoires by abundant clonotypes from the bulk population could occur.

For TCR, cDNA came from 5'RACE template switching, which added a universal primer site and UMIs. TCRdb called the 5' RACE reads again in MiXCR, with one record for every CDR3 protein. The sample lists roughly 400,000 distinct CDR3 sequences, around 20% occurring once. The chain links TRBV5-1 to TRBJ2-7, with D tentatively TRBD2 (5 bases). This specimen consisted of PBMCs, obtained before the yellow fever booster vaccination. This receptor was taken from a man between 18 and 29 years old who received the YFV17D yellow fever vaccine. CDR3 region: CASSLDGPDWNEQYF. The DNA of the CDR3 is TGCGCCAGCAGCTTGGATGGTCCGGACTGGAACGAGCAGTACTTC. The whole variable domain, remainder taken from reference TRBV5-1 and TRBJ2-7, is KAGVTQTPRYLIKTRGQQVTLSCSPISGHRSVSWYQQTPGQGLQFLFEYFSETQRNKGNFPGRFSGRQFSNSRSEMNVSTLELGDSALYLCASSLDGPDWNEQYFGPGTRLTVT.